Each of the 31 T cell receptor beta chains below was sequenced from the same sample in a study of blood T cell repertoires in COVID-19. The method was immunoSEQ multiplex PCR; TCRdb's version includes in-frame clones alone and lacks a portion of them. The sample includes 80,000 to 95,000 clones, about nine tenths of them seen just once. The sequenced material came from peripheral blood. Receptor source: a man between 45 and 60 years old with active or convalescent COVID-19.

This clone was seen a handful of times. This chain connects TRBV5-1 to TRBJ2-7; TRBD1 agrees at 9 bases. V was clipped by 5 bases and J by 6 bases; unmatched bases: 9. This CDR3 is 14 amino acids long. Germline-derived CDR1 and CDR2 are SGHRS and YFSETQ. The CDR3, as DNA: TGCGCCAGCAGTTCACCGGGACAGGGTTCCGAGCAGTACTTC. It encodes CASSSPGQGSEQYF.

V is TRBV18 and J is TRBJ2-6; D unclear. With 2 bases removed from V and 2 bases from J, the gap between germline ends came to 7 bases. The length of the CDR3 is 15 residues. The V gene's germline CDR1 is KGHSH and CDR2 LQKENI. The CDR3 is CASSPVAAGANVLTF. The DNA for the CDR3 is TGTGCCAGCTCACCAGTGGCAGCTGGGGCCAACGTCCTGACTTTC. The variable domain in full, with the rest retrieved from reference TRBV18 and TRBJ2-6, is NAGVMQNPRHLVRRRGQEARLRCSPMKGHSHVYWYRQLPEEGLKFMVYLQKENIIDESGMPKERFSAEFPKEGPSILRIQQVVRGDSAAYFCASSPVAAGANVLTFGAGSRLTVL.

The chain joins TRBV24-1 to TRBJ2-1; 7 bases map to TRBD2. The CDR3 extends over 14 amino acids. Per germline, CDR1 KGHDR and CDR2 SFDVKD. The V gene end was trimmed by 5 bases and the J gene end by 1 base; junction bases not matched to a gene: 1. This chain's CDR3 is CATSGGGSYNEQFF. The CDR3 DNA is TGTGCCACCAGTGGGGGGGGATCCTACAATGAGCAGTTCTTC.

The chain has TRBV5-6 and TRBJ1-1, with 10 bases identical to TRBD1. CDR1 SGHDT and CDR2 YYEEEE come from the germline V gene. V gave up 2 bases and J gave up 4 bases; unmatched junction bases: 8. This CDR3 contains 16 residues. CDR3 residues: CASSFGTGDFATEAFF. DNA of the CDR3: TGTGCCAGCAGCTTCGGGACAGGGGACTTTGCCACTGAAGCTTTCTTT.

The CDR3 DNA reads TGTGCCAGTAGTCCACAGGGGGCCTTACCCCAGCATTTT. Translating gives CASSPQGALPQHF. The chain recombines TRBV19 with TRBJ1-5; 9 positions match TRBD1. The length of the CDR3 is 13 residues. The V and J ends lost 5 bases and 10 bases, in that order; junction bases with no gene match: 6. Germline loops: CDR1 LNHDA, CDR2 SQIVND (reference sequence).

This clone showed up just a few times. This sequence joins TRBV30 and TRBJ1-2; 10 positions match TRBD1. The J segment lost 2 bases and the V segment lost 8 bases, leaving 5 bases of the junction unmatched. CDR1 is GTSNPN and CDR2 is SVGIG in the germline V gene (reference sequence). The CDR3 runs to 13 residues. CDR3 protein: CAGRTGGNYGYTF. The CDR3 DNA is TGTGCCGGAAGGACAGGGGGAAACTATGGCTACACCTTC.

J is TRBJ2-3 and V is TRBV9; TRBD1 might be the D (5 bases). Per germline, CDR1 SGDLS and CDR2 YYNGEE. V was cut by 0 bases and J by 5 bases, with 7 bases left in between. The CDR3 runs to 13 residues. The CDR3: CASSVVDIDTQYF. The CDR3 coding sequence is TGTGCCAGCAGCGTAGTGGACATAGATACGCAGTATTTT.

The gene calls are TRBV5-1 and TRBJ2-3; D possibly corresponds to TRBD2 (6 bases). Germline values: CDR1 SGHRS, CDR2 YFSETQ. This CDR3 has 14 residues. V lost 5 bases and J 0 bases, leaving 10 bases between the germline ends. The CDR3 DNA follows: TGCGCCAGCAGAGGACTACCTAGCACAGATACGCAGTATTTT. As protein: CASRGLPSTDTQYF. Full variable domain (remainder filled in from reference TRBV5-1 and TRBJ2-3): KAGVTQTPRYLIKTRGQQVTLSCSPISGHRSVSWYQQTPGQGLQFLFEYFSETQRNKGNFPGRFSGRQFSNSRSEMNVSTLELGDSALYLCASRGLPSTDTQYFGPGTRLTVL.

This chain links TRBV7-8 with TRBJ1-2, with a tentative D call TRBD1 (5 bases). Germline lookup yields CDR1 SGHVS and CDR2 FQNEAQ. Trimming pared 2 bases from V and 0 bases from J, leaving 19 bases between. This CDR3 is 18 amino acids long. The CDR3 here is CASSLSTAVGHTNYGYTF. CDR3 sequence (DNA): TGTGCCAGCAGCTTATCGACAGCTGTGGGTCATACTAACTATGGCTACACCTTC.

The V and J genes are TRBV6-6 and TRBJ1-5; no definite D call. CDR3 length: 11 amino acids. V was pared by 6 bases and J by 5 bases, with 5 bases between. CDR1 is MNHNY, CDR2 SVGAGI, per germline (reference sequence). CDR3 amino acids: CASSSDQPQHF. The CDR3 nucleotides read TGTGCCAGCAGCTCAGATCAGCCCCAGCATTTT.

The V gene is TRBV6-5, the J gene TRBJ1-6; the D gene is possibly TRBD1 (5 bases). CDR1 is MNHEY and CDR2 is SVGAGI in the germline V gene. This CDR3 region has 14 residues. The V gene lost 6 bases and the J gene lost 9 bases, with 15 bases spanning the gap. CDR3 coding DNA: TGTGCCAGCAGCCTGACAGAATACGGTTCACCCCTCCACTTT. Its protein is CASSLTEYGSPLHF.

J is TRBJ2-3 and V is TRBV7-8; TRBD1 matches at 10 bases. Trimming took 1 base from V and 7 from J; bases not matched to a gene: 17. The germline CDR1 and CDR2 sequences are SGHVS and FQNEAQ. The CDR3 spans 19 residues. The CDR3 coding sequence is TGTGCCAGCAGCTTAGTAGGAGGAGGCGGGACAGGGGTAGCCTATACGCAGTATTTT. Translation: CASSLVGGGGTGVAYTQYF.

The chain combines TRBV11-3 with TRBJ2-2; D not resolved. V shed 6 bases and J shed 1 base, with 6 bases lying between them. CDR1 and CDR2 (germline): SGHNT, YENEEA. This CDR3 contains 13 residues. The CDR3 DNA reads as TGTGCCAGCAGTTACAGGAACACCGGGGAGCTGTTTTTT. Protein: CASSYRNTGELFF.

The J gene is TRBJ2-7, the V gene TRBV15; TRBD2 matches 7 bases. Looked up from germline, CDR1 is LNHNV and CDR2 is YYDKDF (reference sequence). The CDR3 runs 19 residues. V lost 0 bases, J lost 1 base, and 15 bases stayed unmatched. This CDR3 reads CATSRDRDYPAPWSYEQYF. CDR3 nucleotide sequence: TGTGCCACCAGCAGAGATCGGGACTATCCGGCCCCTTGGTCCTACGAGCAGTACTTC.

This clone is labeled as large (0.1 to 1%). This chain uses TRBV7-9 with TRBJ2-1; 10 positions match TRBD2. J lost 0 bases, V lost 4 bases, and 9 bases had no gene match. Germline V CDR1 and CDR2: SEHNR, FQNEAQ (reference sequence). The CDR3 extends over 18 amino acids. This chain's CDR3 is CASSSGIAGGPSYNEQFF. CDR3 bases: TGTGCCAGCAGCTCGGGCATAGCGGGAGGCCCCTCCTACAATGAGCAGTTCTTC.

Here the CDR3 DNA reads TGTGCCAGTAGGAAACAGACCTATGGCTACACCTTC. It encodes CASRKQTYGYTF. V and J are TRBV19 and TRBJ1-2; no clear D gene. Trimming left V 6 bases short and J 4 bases short, with 9 bases between. The CDR3 runs to 12 residues. CDR1 is LNHDA and CDR2 is SQIVND in the germline V gene (reference sequence).

The chain recombines TRBV2 with TRBJ2-1, with 9 nucleotides matching TRBD2. Losses at the gene ends were 4 bases for V and 5 bases for J; bases not matched to a gene: 3. Germline V gene lookup returns CDR1 SNHLY and CDR2 FYNNEI. The CDR3 is made up of 14 amino acids. In DNA form, the CDR3 reads TGTGCCAGCAGTGGAGCGGGAGGTAACAATGAGCAGTTCTTC. Protein: CASSGAGGNNEQFF.

The rearrangement links TRBV4-3 to TRBJ2-1; TRBD2 aligns across 11 bases. The germline V gene encodes CDR1 LGHNA and CDR2 YSLEER. Germline trimming cut 1 base from V and 6 bases from J; bases unmatched to any gene: 5. The CDR3 is 16 residues long. The CDR3 sequence is CASSQVLAGGSNEQFF. DNA for the CDR3: TGCGCCAGCAGCCAAGTCCTAGCGGGGGGATCCAATGAGCAGTTCTTC.

Here the CDR3 reads CASSIAESNQPQHF. The DNA of the CDR3 is TGTGCCAGTAGTATTGCGGAGAGCAATCAGCCCCAGCATTTT. The gene calls are TRBV19 and TRBJ1-5; D is undetermined. V was trimmed by 3 bases and J by 1 base, leaving 7 bases between them. This CDR3 spans 14 amino acids. The germline V gene encodes CDR1 LNHDA and CDR2 SQIVND (reference sequence).

The rearrangement uses TRBV6-6 and TRBJ2-2; 15 bases fit TRBD2. Unmatched junction bases numbered 2, after V lost 5 bases and J lost 1 base. Germline assignment: CDR1 MNHNY and CDR2 SVGAGI (reference sequence). CDR3 length equals 17 residues. CDR3 residues: CASSPGLAGGNTGELFF. The DNA of the CDR3 is TGTGCCAGCAGTCCGGGACTAGCGGGAGGGAACACCGGGGAGCTGTTTTTT.

In this sample, this clone turned up a few times. The gene calls are TRBV11-2 and TRBJ2-3, with 9 bases lining up with TRBD2. V was pared by 0 bases and J by 4 bases, with 5 bases of the junction left unmatched. The CDR3 spans 16 residues. Germline CDR1 is SGHAT and CDR2 is FQNNGV. CDR3: CASSLDSSGIADTQYF. In DNA, the CDR3 is TGTGCCAGCAGCTTAGATTCTAGCGGGATAGCAGATACGCAGTATTTT.

The chain employs TRBV27 and TRBJ2-7, with a tentative D call TRBD2 (5 bases). Germline CDR1 is MNHEY and CDR2 is SMNVEV (reference sequence). V was cut by 2 bases and J by 3 bases, with 11 bases left in between. CDR3 length equals 14 residues. CDR3 DNA sequence: TGTGCCAGCAGTTTAACGCGGGCCAGCTACGAGCAGTACTTC. Translated, it gives CASSLTRASYEQYF.

This clone was seen only once. This chain joins TRBV5-1 and TRBJ2-7; 7 bases fit TRBD1. This CDR3 comprises 15 residues. The germline V gene has CDR1 SGHRS and CDR2 YFSETQ. The V and J ends lost 3 bases and 3 bases, in that order; junction bases with no gene match: 9. Here the CDR3 reads CASSSTGSPIYEQYF. CDR3 in DNA: TGCGCCAGCAGCTCGACAGGGTCCCCTATCTACGAGCAGTACTTC.

The gene calls are TRBV18 and TRBJ2-3; 8 bases agree with TRBD1. Per the germline V gene, CDR1 is KGHSH and CDR2 is LQKENI. The CDR3 is 16 amino acids. Trimming took 6 bases from V and 2 from J; bases not matched to a gene: 10. The DNA for the CDR3 is TGTGCCAGCTCGATCAAAACAGGGGGGCTCACAGATACGCAGTATTTT. As protein: CASSIKTGGLTDTQYF. Together with reference TRBV18 and TRBJ2-3, the CDR3 gives the full variable domain: NAGVMQNPRHLVRRRGQEARLRCSPMKGHSHVYWYRQLPEEGLKFMVYLQKENIIDESGMPKERFSAEFPKEGPSILRIQQVVRGDSAAYFCASSIKTGGLTDTQYFGPGTRLTVL.

The chain carries TRBV15 and TRBJ2-5; D is perhaps TRBD1 (6 bases). V was clipped by 1 base and J by 4 bases, with 13 bases between them. Per germline, CDR1 LNHNV and CDR2 YYDKDF (reference sequence). The CDR3 is made up of 15 amino acids. CDR3 coding DNA: TGTGCCACCAGCAGAGGGGGGACACGGGGAGAGACCCAGTACTTC. Protein: CATSRGGTRGETQYF.

Comment on this clone: A read error may account for a junction end that differs from germline. This rearrangement joins TRBV10-3 to TRBJ1-6, with a possible D match to TRBD1 (5 bases). Germline CDR1 is ENHRY and CDR2 is SYGVKD. The CDR3 runs to 13 residues. Written as DNA, the CDR3 is TGTGCCGTCAGAGGGGCGCCGGATTCACCCCTCCACTTT. Translating it yields CAVRGAPDSPLHF.

This chain links TRBV7-6 with TRBJ2-1; D perhaps matches TRBD2 (6 bases). The germline gives CDR1 SGHVS, CDR2 FNYEAQ. Between the trimmed V and J ends, which lost 0 bases and 0 bases, there was a span of 15 bases. CDR3 length equals 18 residues. CDR3 loop: CASSLAFFRGNSYNEQFF. As DNA, the CDR3 is TGTGCCAGCAGCTTAGCTTTTTTTCGCGGGAACTCCTACAATGAGCAGTTCTTC.

CDR3 bases: TGTGCCAGCAGCCCTAGGACTAGCGGGAGTTTCTACAATGAGCAGTTCTTC. This gives the protein CASSPRTSGSFYNEQFF. The chain carries TRBV6-2 or TRBV6-3 and TRBJ2-1; 13 bases are shared with TRBD2. Per the germline V gene, CDR1 is MNHEY and CDR2 is SVGEGT. V lost 6 bases and J lost 3; bases outside the gene matches: 8. This CDR3 has 17 amino acids.

This sequence joins TRBV4-2 and TRBJ2-3; TRBD2 matches 15 bases. Per germline, CDR1 LGHNA and CDR2 YNFKEQ. The CDR3 consists of 19 residues. J gave up 5 bases and V 0 bases, and 9 bases lay outside the gene matches. The CDR3 region has the DNA TGTGCCAGCAGCCAAGATCCTTCCGGGACTAGCGGGAGGTTAGATACGCAGTATTTT. As protein: CASSQDPSGTSGRLDTQYF.

The J gene is TRBJ2-5, the V gene TRBV30; 8 bases map to TRBD2. CDR1 GTSNPN and CDR2 SVGIG come from the germline V gene (reference sequence). The trim removed 4 bases at V and 2 bases at J, leaving 12 bases unmatched. This CDR3 comprises 16 residues. CDR3: CAWIVSGRGGQETQYF. The DNA of the CDR3 is TGTGCCTGGATAGTCTCCGGGAGGGGGGGTCAAGAGACCCAGTACTTC. Based on the CDR3 plus reference TRBV30 and TRBJ2-5, the full variable domain is SQTIHQWPATLVQPVGSPLSLECTVEGTSNPNLYWYRQAAGRGLQLLFYSVGIGQISSEVPQNLSASRPQDRQFILSSKKLLLSDSGFYLCAWIVSGRGGQETQYFGPGTRLLVL.

J is TRBJ1-1 and V is TRBV5-1, with TRBD1 matching 7 bases. The CDR3 runs to 16 residues. Trimming removed 6 bases from V and 0 bases from J; junction bases left unmatched: 11. Germline V lookup: CDR1 SGHRS, CDR2 YFSETQ. The CDR3 sequence is CASIDTQRGLNTEAFF. The CDR3, as DNA: TGCGCCAGCATCGACACTCAGAGGGGGCTGAACACTGAAGCTTTCTTT.